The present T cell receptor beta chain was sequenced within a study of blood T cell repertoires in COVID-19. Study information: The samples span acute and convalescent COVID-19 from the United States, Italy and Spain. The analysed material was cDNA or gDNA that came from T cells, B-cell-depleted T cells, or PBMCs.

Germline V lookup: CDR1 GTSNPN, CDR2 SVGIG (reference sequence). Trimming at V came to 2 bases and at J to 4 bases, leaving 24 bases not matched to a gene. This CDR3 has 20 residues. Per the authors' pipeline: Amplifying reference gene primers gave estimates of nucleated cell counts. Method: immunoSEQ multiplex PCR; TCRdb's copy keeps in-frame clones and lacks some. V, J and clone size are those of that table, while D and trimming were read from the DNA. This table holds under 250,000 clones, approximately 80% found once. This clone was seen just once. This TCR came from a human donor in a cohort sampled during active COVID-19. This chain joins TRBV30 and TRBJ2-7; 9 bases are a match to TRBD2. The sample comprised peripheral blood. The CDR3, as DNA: TGTGCCTGGAGTTTCCCCCACAGGATTACTAGCGGGCGGCCCCAGTACGAGCAGTACTTC. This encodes CAWSFPHRITSGRPQYEQYF.